One and the same sample provided the 31 T cell receptor beta chains below, sequenced in a study of shared clonotypes between healthy human individuals. CD45RO negativity and positive selection for CCR7 defined naive CD8 cells, a population that excluded terminally differentiated effector memory CD45RA+ cells. The table came from immunoSEQ multiplex PCR; TCRdb's copy has only in-frame clones and leaves some out. The sample records under 850,000 clones, 80% to 95% being singletons. Input material: naive CD8+ T cells sorted from blood. These receptors all stem from a man aged 30 to 39 in good health.

This chain connects TRBV4-3 to TRBJ2-1, with D possibly matching TRBD2 (6 bases). Trimming left V 4 bases short and J 7 bases short, with 11 bases between. CDR1 is LGHNA, CDR2 YSLEER, per germline. The CDR3 loop spans 13 amino acids. The CDR3 DNA sequence: TGCGCCAGCAGCCGGGCGGGGATAAATGAGCAGTTCTTC. Translating gives CASSRAGINEQFF.

This rearrangement joins TRBV10-2 to TRBJ2-7; maybe TRBD2 (6 bases). The germline V gene encodes CDR1 WSHSY and CDR2 SAAADI. This CDR3 is 15 amino acids long. V was shortened by 2 bases and J by 6 bases, with 17 bases between the two germline ends. CDR3: CASSEKVGGVGEQYF. CDR3 in DNA: TGCGCCAGCAGTGAGAAAGTGGGGGGAGTGGGCGAGCAGTACTTC.

CDR3 sequence (DNA): TGTGCCAGCAGTTCCTTCCTTTACGGGGATATGAACACTGAAGCTTTCTTT. This sequence encodes CASSSFLYGDMNTEAFF. The chain has TRBV28 and TRBJ1-1; D is unclear. V was pared by 4 bases and J by 0 bases, with 18 bases between. Germline CDR1 is MDHEN and CDR2 is SYDVKM. This CDR3 has 17 amino acids. Supplemented by reference TRBV28 and TRBJ1-1, the full variable domain reads DVKVTQSSRYLVKRTGEKVFLECVQDMDHENMFWYRQDPGLGLRLIYFSYDVKMKEKGDIPEGYSVSREKKERFSLILESASTNQTSMYLCASSSFLYGDMNTEAFFGQGTRLTVV.

The gene calls are TRBV15 and TRBJ2-1; 7 nucleotides align to TRBD2. From germline, CDR1 is LNHNV and CDR2 YYDKDF (reference sequence). The CDR3 totals 14 residues. Trimming removed 0 bases from V and 10 bases from J; junction bases left unmatched: 6. CDR3 DNA: TGTGCCACCAGCAGAGAATCTAGCGGCTTCGAGCAGTTCTTC. As protein: CATSRESSGFEQFF.

The V gene is TRBV6-1, the J gene TRBJ2-3, with a weak D call TRBD2 (5 bases). From germline, CDR1 is MNHNS and CDR2 SASEGT. This CDR3 spans 18 amino acids. The V gene lost 0 bases and the J gene lost 4 bases, with 20 bases spanning the gap. CDR3 protein: CASSEAWIRDRNPDTQYF. For the CDR3, the DNA is TGTGCCAGCAGTGAAGCCTGGATCCGGGATCGGAATCCAGATACGCAGTATTTT.

The chain employs TRBV6-1 and TRBJ2-6; TRBD1 is a possible D gene (6 bases). Germline V lookup: CDR1 MNHNS, CDR2 SASEGT. Between the trimmed V and J ends, which lost 4 bases and 5 bases, there was a span of 12 bases. This CDR3 region has 15 residues. The CDR3 spells CASSARGDWANVLTF. CDR3 DNA: TGTGCCAGCAGTGCCAGGGGAGACTGGGCCAACGTCCTGACTTTC.

The chain uses TRBV11-2 and TRBJ1-1, with D possibly TRBD1 on 5 matching bases. This CDR3 is 17 amino acids long. CDR1 and CDR2 (germline): SGHAT, FQNNGV. Trimming cost V 3 bases and J 0 bases, with 17 bases left between them. DNA for the CDR3: TGTGCCAGCAGCTTTCCGGGGCCTACACCGGTGAACACTGAAGCTTTCTTT. Translating gives CASSFPGPTPVNTEAFF.

The chain has TRBV15 and TRBJ1-2, with D unclear. Trimming removed 5 bases from V and 8 bases from J, with 24 bases in between. CDR1 is LNHNV, CDR2 YYDKDF, per germline (reference sequence). This CDR3 has 16 residues. For the CDR3, the DNA is TGTGCCACCAGCCCTAGGGCGCCGCTCCGCTTGGGAGGCTACACCTTC. Its protein product is CATSPRAPLRLGGYTF.

The chain recombines TRBV14 with TRBJ2-2; D is possibly TRBD2 (5 bases). The ends were cut back, 5 bases at V and 4 bases at J, with 11 bases in the middle. Germline V gene sequence: CDR1 SGHDN, CDR2 FVKESK. The CDR3 is made up of 14 amino acids. The CDR3 DNA reads TGTGCCAGCAGCAGTAGACGGGGCACCGGGGAGCTGTTTTTT. This gives the protein CASSSRRGTGELFF.

The J gene is TRBJ2-3, the V gene TRBV5-1; D is unresolved. V lost 4 bases and J lost 0, with 6 bases in between. CDR1 is SGHRS and CDR2 is YFSETQ in the germline V gene. The CDR3 loop spans 13 amino acids. CDR3 residues: CASSHDSTDTQYF. In DNA, the CDR3 is TGCGCCAGCAGCCATGACAGCACAGATACGCAGTATTTT.

The chain couples TRBV27 to TRBJ2-3; 16 bases map to TRBD2. The germline gives CDR1 MNHEY, CDR2 SMNVEV (reference sequence). Germline trimming cut 5 bases from V and 4 bases from J; bases unmatched to any gene: 6. The CDR3 has 17 amino acids. CDR3: CASSTGTSGRVSDTQYF. The CDR3 DNA reads TGTGCCAGCAGTACCGGGACTAGCGGGAGGGTTTCAGATACGCAGTATTTT.

The chain links TRBV6-1 to TRBJ2-7, with 10 bases matching TRBD2. V was pared by 4 bases and J by 4 bases, with 7 bases of the junction left unmatched. The CDR3 loop spans 15 amino acids. Germline-derived CDR1 and CDR2 are MNHNS and SASEGT. CDR3 residues: CASSVKREGRYEQYF. The CDR3 DNA is TGTGCCAGCAGTGTGAAGCGGGAGGGCCGGTACGAGCAGTACTTC.

This clone was seen a single time. The chain recombines TRBV4-1 with TRBJ1-4; 10 bases line up with TRBD1. Germline V gives CDR1 MGHRA, CDR2 YSYEKL. The CDR3 sequence is 19 residues long. Losses at the gene ends were 0 bases for V and 0 bases for J; bases not matched to a gene: 7. The CDR3 nucleotides read TGCGCCAGCAGCCAAGACTGGACAGGGGGGCTCGCAACTAATGAAAAACTGTTTTTT. It is translated as CASSQDWTGGLATNEKLFF.

The chain joins TRBV7-9 to TRBJ1-2; 7 nucleotides match TRBD1. In germline, CDR1 is SEHNR, CDR2 FQNEAQ (reference sequence). J was trimmed by 4 bases and V by 5 bases; bases with no gene match: 19. The CDR3 is 18 amino acids. The CDR3 sequence: CASSLPDRPTAVGYGYTF. For the CDR3, the DNA is TGTGCCAGCAGCCTCCCGGACAGGCCTACCGCAGTTGGCTATGGCTACACCTTC.

The V gene is TRBV7-2, the J gene TRBJ2-7; no clear D gene. Germline lookup yields CDR1 SGHTA and CDR2 FQGNSA. Trimming cost V 1 base and J 0 bases, with 10 bases left between them. The CDR3 has 15 residues. The CDR3 is CASSLVHIFSYEQYF. As DNA, the CDR3 is TGTGCCAGCAGCTTAGTTCACATCTTCTCCTACGAGCAGTACTTC.

The chain links TRBV11-2 to TRBJ2-3, with 8 bases lining up with TRBD2. Looked up from germline, CDR1 is SGHAT and CDR2 is FQNNGV. V shed 4 bases, J shed 2 bases, and the junction held 14 bases outside the gene matches. The CDR3 has 18 amino acids. CDR3: CASSYSRSGSEATDTQYF. In DNA form, the CDR3 reads TGTGCCAGCAGCTATTCAAGGAGCGGGAGTGAAGCCACAGATACGCAGTATTTT. The complete variable domain, with remaining parts taken from reference TRBV11-2 and TRBJ2-3, reads EAGVAQSPRYKIIEKRQSVAFWCNPISGHATLYWYQQILGQGPKLLIQFQNNGVVDDSQLPKDRFSAERLKGVDSTLKIQPAKLEDSAVYLCASSYSRSGSEATDTQYFGPGTRLTVL.

This sequence joins TRBV20-1 and TRBJ1-5, with D perhaps TRBD1 (5 bases). The germline CDR1 and CDR2 sequences are DFQATT and SNEGSKA (reference sequence). CDR3 size: 11 residues. V lost 1 base and J 7 bases, leaving 5 bases between the germline ends. The CDR3 sequence: CSARGGQPQHF. The CDR3, as DNA: TGCAGTGCTAGAGGGGGGCAGCCCCAGCATTTT.

The chain joins TRBV7-9 to TRBJ2-7, with D hard to call. The CDR3 spans 13 residues. V shed 5 bases and J shed 3 bases, with 11 bases lying between them. The germline V gene encodes CDR1 SEHNR and CDR2 FQNEAQ (reference sequence). In DNA form, the CDR3 reads TGTGCCAGCAGCCCCCAGGACGACTACGAGCAGTACTTC. It specifies CASSPQDDYEQYF.

In DNA form, the CDR3 reads TGTGCCAGCAATAGAATCTTGGACAGGGATCAGCCCCAGCATTTT. It yields the protein CASNRILDRDQPQHF. The V gene is TRBV2, the J gene TRBJ1-5, with 8 bases identical to TRBD1. Germline V gene lookup returns CDR1 SNHLY and CDR2 FYNNEI. With 7 bases clipped from V and 5 bases from J, the junction kept 10 bases outside the gene matches. There are 15 residues in the CDR3. Combining the CDR3 with reference TRBV2 and TRBJ1-5 gives the whole variable domain EPEVTQTPSHQVTQMGQEVILRCVPISNHLYFYWYRQILGQKVEFLVSFYNNEISEKSEIFDDQFSVERPDGSNFTLKIRSTKLEDSAMYFCASNRILDRDQPQHFGDGTRLSIL.

The chain carries TRBV5-3 and TRBJ1-2; no clear D gene. TRBV5-3 is an ORF; its function is uncertain. Trimming cost V 5 bases and J 4 bases, with 6 bases left between them. CDR3 length: 11 residues. The CDR3 is CARSLLYGYTF. The CDR3 nucleotides read TGTGCCAGAAGTCTGCTCTATGGCTACACCTTC.

V gene TRBV7-9 combines with J gene TRBJ1-2, with a tentative D call TRBD1 (5 bases). The CDR3 extends over 13 amino acids. V was clipped by 5 bases and J by 4 bases, with 11 bases between them. Germline CDR1 SEHNR, CDR2 FQNEAQ (reference sequence). The CDR3 nucleotides read TGTGCCAGCAGCCTGACAGAGATCTATGGCTACACCTTC. Protein product: CASSLTEIYGYTF.

V is TRBV6-5 and J is TRBJ1-5; no clear D. Looked up from germline, CDR1 is MNHEY and CDR2 is SVGAGI. CDR3 size: 12 residues. V was pared by 8 bases and J by 2 bases, with 7 bases between. Here the CDR3 reads CASCTGNQPQHF. The CDR3 DNA reads TGTGCCAGCTGTACGGGCAATCAGCCCCAGCATTTT.

J is TRBJ2-7 and V is TRBV27; TRBD2 matches 10 bases. The V gene end was trimmed by 2 bases and the J gene end by 7 bases; junction bases not matched to a gene: 5. The CDR3 has 14 amino acids. The germline V gene has CDR1 MNHEY and CDR2 SMNVEV (reference sequence). CDR3 coding DNA: TGTGCCAGCAGTTTACTAGCGGGAGAAGAAGAGCAGTACTTC. Translated, it gives CASSLLAGEEEQYF.

This chain links TRBV29-1 with TRBJ2-1, with D possibly being TRBD2 (5 bases). Germline V CDR1 and CDR2: SQVTM, ANQGSEA. The CDR3 is 12 amino acids. Between the trimmed V and J ends, which lost 2 bases and 5 bases, there was a span of 7 bases. CDR3 region: CSVESGNNEQFF. CDR3 DNA sequence: TGCAGCGTTGAATCCGGGAACAATGAGCAGTTCTTC.

This chain uses TRBV7-8 with TRBJ2-1; 8 bases agree with TRBD2. V was pared by 0 bases and J by 7 bases, with 8 bases of the junction left unmatched. The CDR3 is made up of 16 amino acids. CDR1 is SGHVS, CDR2 FQNEAQ, per germline. The CDR3 coding sequence is TGTGCCAGCAGCTTAGCGCGGAGCGGGAGCGGTAATGAGCAGTTCTTC. Protein: CASSLARSGSGNEQFF. Full variable domain (outside the CDR3, taken from reference TRBV7-8 and TRBJ2-1): GAGVSQSPRYKVAKRGQDVALRCDPISGHVSLFWYQQALGQGPEFLTYFQNEAQLDKSGLPSDRFFAERPEGSVSTLKIQRTQQEDSAVYLCASSLARSGSGNEQFFGPGTRLTVL.

This sequence joins TRBV11-2 and TRBJ1-3; the match to TRBD1 covers 7 bases. This CDR3 is 15 amino acids long. The trim removed 5 bases at V and 4 bases at J, leaving 8 bases unmatched. The germline gives CDR1 SGHAT, CDR2 FQNNGV. The CDR3 bases are TGTGCCAGCAGCCCCCGGACAGGCTCCGGAAACACCATATATTTT. Encoded protein: CASSPRTGSGNTIYF. Full variable domain (remainder filled in from reference TRBV11-2 and TRBJ1-3): EAGVAQSPRYKIIEKRQSVAFWCNPISGHATLYWYQQILGQGPKLLIQFQNNGVVDDSQLPKDRFSAERLKGVDSTLKIQPAKLEDSAVYLCASSPRTGSGNTIYFGEGSWLTVV.

CDR3 sequence: CAPTVAGIQQYF. The DNA for the CDR3 is TGTGCCCCTACGGTGGCGGGGATACAGCAGTACTTC. The chain combines TRBV19 with TRBJ2-7; weak D call: TRBD2 (6 bases). CDR1 and CDR2 from the germline V gene are LNHDA and SQIVND (reference sequence). The CDR3 extends over 12 amino acids. Trimming shortened V by 11 bases and J by 8 bases, and 19 bases separated the two germline ends.

With respect to this clone: Germline is not matched at one junction end, which may reflect a read error. The chain combines TRBV5-1 with TRBJ2-5; D unclear. Germline V lookup: CDR1 SGHRS, CDR2 YFSETQ. The CDR3 sequence is 10 residues long. The CDR3 DNA reads as TGCGCCAGCACCGGTGAGACCCAGAACTTC. This codes for CASTGETQNF.

The chain uses TRBV11-3 and TRBJ2-1, with 12 bases that match TRBD2. Germline V gene data show CDR1 as SGHNT and CDR2 as YENEEA. The CDR3 length is 18 residues. Germline trimming cut 5 bases from V and 8 bases from J; bases unmatched to any gene: 16. The CDR3 here is CASSQGRGATSGSHEQFF. Written as DNA, the CDR3 is TGTGCCAGCAGCCAAGGTAGGGGGGCGACTAGCGGGAGCCATGAGCAGTTCTTC.

This sequence joins TRBV6-5 and TRBJ2-1, with D possibly matching TRBD1 (6 bases). Germline V gene data show CDR1 as MNHEY and CDR2 as SVGAGI. The CDR3 is made up of 14 amino acids. Trimming left V 1 base short and J 2 bases short, with 6 bases between. The DNA of the CDR3 is TGTGCCAGCAGTTACTGGGGGCCCTACAATGAGCAGTTCTTC. This codes for CASSYWGPYNEQFF.

The chain has TRBV9 and TRBJ1-4; 7 bases agree with TRBD1. Per the germline V gene, CDR1 is SGDLS and CDR2 is YYNGEE. Germline trimming cut 1 base from V and 2 bases from J; bases unmatched to any gene: 5. The CDR3 is 16 residues long. In nucleotides, the CDR3 is TGTGCCAGCAGCGTAAAGACAGGGTCGACTAATGAAAAACTGTTTTTT. Translation: CASSVKTGSTNEKLFF.